This T cell receptor beta chain was identified in a study of blood T cell repertoires in COVID-19. Study background: Acute-phase and convalescent COVID-19 samples originated in the United States, Italy and Spain.

Methods used by the authors: Amplification of reference gene primers was used by the study to estimate nucleated cell counts. The data were produced by immunoSEQ multiplex PCR, yet TCRdb's version contains in-frame clones alone and is incomplete. The DNA gave D and trimming, while V, J and clone size come from that table. The sample lists 330,000 or so clones; approximately 88% were seen once. Trimming took 0 bases from V and 2 from J, leaving 11 bases between them. Germline CDR1 is SGDLS and CDR2 is YYNGEE. The CDR3 runs to 15 residues. Sequencing was carried out using peripheral blood. This sequence originates from a man between 25 and 39 years old with COVID-19, enrolled during active disease. This sequence joins TRBV9 and TRBJ1-2; perhaps TRBD1 as D (5 bases). The CDR3 bases are TGTGCCAGCAGCGTAGAACAGGCTCTCAACTATGGCTACACCTTC. Translated: CASSVEQALNYGYTF.